The text below deals with one T cell receptor (beta chain). This clone's antigen is unknown. It has no much larger one-base neighbor in the sample; base qualities were not kept. RNA was extracted with the RNeasy kit and 0.5 to 1 ug was reverse transcribed using random hexamers. The immunoSEQ multiplex PCR assay, which covers 54 Vbeta and 13 Jbeta segments, was used to amplify TCR beta CDR3 regions. PCR amplification bias was corrected using a synthetic template baseline for primer optimization and computational correction. Concerning the study's data processing: Reads were annotated to V, D and J genes per IMGT and analyzed with immunoSEQ Analyzer, keeping only productive sequences. Clonality was calculated as one minus the Shannon entropy normalized by log2 of the number of productive unique sequences. For each patient and control, public and private clones were evaluated among the 100 most prevalent clones. Clones were defined as Susac-specific when absent from the healthy and MS cohorts, from approximately 1,100 published viral clones and from other ImmuneACCESS disease sequences. The public reads were reprocessed in TCRdb via fastp at Q25 and MiXCR, keeping in-frame beta chains. Under each unique CDR3 protein, matching rows form one entry showing the most common genes and DNA. TCRdb, not the authors, supplied the V and J calls. For this sample there are over 150,000 distinct CDR3 sequences; roughly 94% appear just once. Clones ranked in the top ten supply 0.099% of the sample.

V has 6 bases trimmed and J has 5 bases trimmed; junction bases matching no gene number 14. Looking up the germline V gene yields CDR1 KGHSH and CDR2 LQKENI. Spanning cysteine to phenylalanine, the CDR3 consists of 17 amino acids. The kept DNA is CDR3 alone, 51 bases in frame from the first base. This specimen belongs to a study of CD8 T cells in Susac syndrome (dated by TCRdb to about 2019). About the full investigation: Of the Susac syndrome patients who were sequenced, eight were in clinical remission while six had clinically active disease. At the time of blood withdrawal, Susac syndrome patients were either therapy-naive, taking corticosteroids (with some also receiving IVIg), or on IVIg alone. Whether CD8+ T cell activation and differentiation in Susac syndrome was antigen driven was tested using repertoire sequencing. Overall results and qualifications from the work: The number of individuals in the TCR sequencing and HLA analysis was recognized as being relatively small. No clonal expansion was detected in the CD4+ T cell repertoire of Susac syndrome patients.

High-throughput TCR beta sequencing profiled peripheral blood CD8+ and CD4+ T cells from healthy donors, Susac syndrome patients and multiple sclerosis patients. The Susac syndrome patients fulfilled recently defined diagnostic criteria for either definite or probable disease. Bulk CD8+ and CD4+ T cells were purified by magnetic negative isolation, while CD8+ TEMRA cells were enriched using FACS. Blood was collected in EDTA tubes and processed within 24 hours, with PBMCs isolated through density gradient centrifugation. PBMCs intended for TCR sequencing were frozen in liquid nitrogen and were later thawed in a 37 degrees C water bath. Purity of sorted or isolated CD4+, CD8+ and CD8+ TEMRA cells was at least 90%.

The sequenced sample was CD4+ T cells from PBMCs. The V gene is TRBV18 and the J gene is TRBJ2-7, with 12 middle bases fitting TRBD2. The clonotype originates from a human donor with Susac syndrome. The DNA is TGTGCCAGCTCCCTTACTTTAGGACTAGCGGGATCAAACGAGCAGTACTTC. Protein translation: CASSLTLGLAGSNEQYF.